This TCR beta chain emerged from a study of molecular identifiers for immune sequencing clone quantification. Study results and limitations: Under 1% of molecules in naive cells, but over 98% of effector molecules, belonged to clones above 20 RNA copies.

In its sample, this clonotype was seen many times. The antigen is unknown. Trimming removed 3 bases from V and 3 bases from J; junction bases left unmatched: 3. Germline CDR1 and CDR2: DFQATT and SNEGSKA (reference sequence). This CDR3 has 13 amino acids. As CD8+CD4-CCR7+CD45RA+ cells, naive CD8 T cells were sorted. TCRdb re-called the PCR reads through MiXCR, storing one row per CDR3 protein. Altogether tens of thousands of distinct CDR3 sequences are present, 20% to 25% being singletons, with the ten largest covering 1.5% to 2%. This chain links TRBV20-1 with TRBJ1-2; 8 nucleotides align to TRBD1. The receptor comes from a human donor in good health. Some libraries in this study had Jurkat cell RNA spiked in. The sequenced sample consisted of naive CD8+ T cells from blood, with Jurkat cell RNA spiked in. As to subset: FACS-sorted CD8+CD4-CCR7+CD45RA+ naive T cells. This CDR3 is CSARRQGYYGYTF. The CDR3, as DNA: TGCAGTGCTAGGAGACAGGGGTACTATGGCTACACCTTC.